Presented here are 25 T cell receptor beta chains from one specimen sequenced in a study of OX40 agonist ivuxolimab in advanced cancers. Libraries were prepared by immunoSEQ multiplex PCR; TCRdb keeps only in-frame clonotypes and omits some of them. The data show tens of thousands of clones, 94% seen once. This specimen was CD4+ or CD8+ T cells sorted from blood, taken in a trial of the OX40 agonist ivuxolimab. Source of these receptors: an adult with an advanced solid tumor such as melanoma, head and neck, liver or kidney cancer.

The chain employs TRBV4-3 and TRBJ2-1; TRBD2 is a possible D gene (6 bases). The length of the CDR3 is 15 residues. The V gene lost 4 bases and the J gene lost 0 bases, with 10 bases spanning the gap. The germline CDR1 and CDR2 sequences are LGHNA and YSLEER. The CDR3 bases are TGCGCCAGCAGCCGGACTATCGGCTCCTACAATGAGCAGTTCTTC. Translating gives CASSRTIGSYNEQFF.

The chain uses TRBV5-1 and TRBJ2-2; D is unresolved. The V gene lost 4 bases and the J gene lost 4 bases, with 14 bases spanning the gap. This CDR3 region has 15 residues. CDR1 and CDR2 from the germline V gene are SGHRS and YFSETQ. DNA of the CDR3: TGCGCCAGCAGCCCGGACGGGTCCTTCACCGGGGAGCTGTTTTTT. Protein sequence: CASSPDGSFTGELFF.

V and J are TRBV19 and TRBJ2-7, with 10 bases aligning to TRBD1. The CDR3 is 14 amino acids. J lost 6 bases, V lost 3 bases, and 5 bases had no gene match. Germline V gene lookup returns CDR1 LNHDA and CDR2 SQIVND (reference sequence). Written as DNA, the CDR3 is TGTGCCAGTAGTATGGAGACAGGGGGCGTCGAGCAGTACTTC. As protein: CASSMETGGVEQYF.

This chain links TRBV9 with TRBJ2-7; D is perhaps TRBD1 (5 bases). Germline-derived CDR1 and CDR2 are SGDLS and YYNGEE. V lost 0 bases and J lost 1, with 11 bases in between. The CDR3 spans 15 residues. CDR3 DNA sequence: TGTGCCAGCAGCGTAGGGGGCGCGCCTTCCTACGAGCAGTACTTC. It specifies CASSVGGAPSYEQYF.

V and J are TRBV19 and TRBJ2-7, with 7 nucleotides matching TRBD2. The CDR3 is 17 amino acids. After removal of 1 base from V and 2 bases from J, the junction contained 11 bases not matched to a gene. Germline CDR1 reads LNHDA; CDR2 reads SQIVND (reference sequence). The CDR3 spells CASSIAIRGEIAYEQYF. The CDR3, as DNA: TGTGCCAGTAGTATAGCGATACGGGGGGAAATAGCCTACGAGCAGTACTTC.

The table lists this clone with a count of one. The J gene is TRBJ1-2, the V gene TRBV4-2, with TRBD1 as a possible D gene (5 bases). The CDR3 runs 16 residues. Between the trimmed V and J ends, which lost 4 bases and 7 bases, there was a span of 22 bases. CDR1 and CDR2 (germline): LGHNA, YNFKEQ. CDR3 protein: CASSPVIESGPGGYTF. CDR3 bases: TGTGCCAGCAGCCCAGTAATCGAGTCAGGGCCAGGTGGCTACACCTTC.

The chain recombines TRBV7-9 with TRBJ1-3; 7 positions agree with TRBD1. With V trimmed by 7 bases and J by 7 bases, 7 bases remained unmatched. This CDR3 contains 13 residues. The germline V gene has CDR1 SEHNR and CDR2 FQNEAQ (reference sequence). The CDR3 coding sequence is TGTGCCAGCATCGACAGGGTATGGAACACCATATATTTT. Translating gives CASIDRVWNTIYF.

V and J are TRBV27 and TRBJ1-1; D is unclear. V was pared by 1 base and J by 1 base, with 10 bases between. Germline assignment: CDR1 MNHEY and CDR2 SMNVEV (reference sequence). The CDR3 sequence is 15 residues long. In nucleotides, the CDR3 is TGTGCCAGCAGTTTATTTGGGGAAGGGAACACTGAAGCTTTCTTT. It encodes CASSLFGEGNTEAFF.

This chain connects TRBV27 to TRBJ2-1; no firm D call. This CDR3 contains 13 residues. V shed 8 bases and J shed 9 bases, with 17 bases lying between them. The germline CDR1 and CDR2 sequences are MNHEY and SMNVEV (reference sequence). CDR3 DNA: TGTGCCAGCTCGGGCCACTACAACGGTGAGCAGTTCTTC. This codes for CASSGHYNGEQFF.

V and J are TRBV4-3 and TRBJ2-2, with D hard to call. V gave up 0 bases and J gave up 5 bases, with 10 bases separating them. The CDR3 covers 15 residues. CDR1 LGHNA and CDR2 YSLEER come from the germline V gene. The CDR3 nucleotides are TGCGCCAGCAGCCAAGAGGGTACCTTTACCGGGGAGCTGTTTTTT. It codes for CASSQEGTFTGELFF.

Only one count was recorded for this clone. The chain joins TRBV9 to TRBJ1-4; TRBD1 might be the D (5 bases). The ends were cut back, 3 bases at V and 2 bases at J, with 17 bases in the middle. The CDR3 is made up of 17 amino acids. In germline, CDR1 is SGDLS, CDR2 YYNGEE. The CDR3 DNA follows: TGTGCCAGCAGCGAGGGAACTCCGGGGGGGACTAATGAAAAACTGTTTTTT. It codes for CASSEGTPGGTNEKLFF.

The V gene is TRBV13, the J gene TRBJ2-1; 10 positions match TRBD2. The J segment lost 3 bases and the V segment lost 5 bases, leaving 7 bases of the junction unmatched. There are 16 residues in the CDR3. Germline assignment: CDR1 PRHDT and CDR2 FYEKMQ (reference sequence). The CDR3 DNA reads as TGTGCCAGCAGCACTGGACTAGCGGTTAGCTACAATGAGCAGTTCTTC. Translating gives CASSTGLAVSYNEQFF.

The chain is built from TRBV19 and TRBJ1-1; D gene ambiguous. This CDR3 contains 13 residues. Germline assignment: CDR1 LNHDA and CDR2 SQIVND (reference sequence). Trimming pared 6 bases from V and 5 bases from J, leaving 13 bases between. DNA of the CDR3: TGTGCCAGTAGCTCCCTACTGGGTACTGAAGCTTTCTTT. It translates to CASSSLLGTEAFF.

The CDR3: CASSDIKGRGYGYTF. The CDR3 nucleotides are TGTGCCAGCAGTGATATCAAGGGTCGGGGCTATGGCTACACCTTC. The chain recombines TRBV2 with TRBJ1-2; D not certain. In germline, CDR1 is SNHLY, CDR2 FYNNEI. There are 15 residues in the CDR3. Trimming removed 3 bases at V and 4 bases at J, with 15 bases between.

In this sample, this clone turned up once. This chain links TRBV27 with TRBJ2-1; 9 nucleotides line up with TRBD2. CDR3 size: 15 residues. Germline V CDR1 and CDR2: MNHEY, SMNVEV (reference sequence). With V trimmed by 5 bases and J by 4 bases, 6 bases remained unmatched. The CDR3 is CASSPIAGEYNEQFF. Here the CDR3 DNA reads TGTGCCAGCAGTCCCATAGCGGGAGAGTACAATGAGCAGTTCTTC.

The chain links TRBV30 to TRBJ2-7, with a possible D match to TRBD1 (5 bases). In germline, CDR1 is GTSNPN, CDR2 SVGIG (reference sequence). This CDR3 has 13 residues. V was trimmed by 4 bases and J by 1 base, leaving 11 bases between them. The CDR3 region has the DNA TGTGCCTGGAATCCAGGGTCATCCTACGAGCAGTACTTC. Its translation is CAWNPGSSYEQYF.

The V call is TRBV7-9, the J call TRBJ2-7; D gene ambiguous. The CDR3 runs 13 residues. V was cut by 5 bases and J by 3 bases, with 11 bases left in between. CDR1 and CDR2 (germline): SEHNR, FQNEAQ (reference sequence). CDR3: CASSRALGYEQYF. The CDR3 bases are TGTGCCAGCAGCCGGGCTTTAGGCTACGAGCAGTACTTC. Full variable domain (outside the CDR3, taken from reference TRBV7-9 and TRBJ2-7): DTGVSQNPRHKITKRGQNVTFRCDPISEHNRLYWYRQTLGQGPEFLTYFQNEAQLEKSRLLSDRFSAERPKGSFSTLEIQRTEQGDSAMYLCASSRALGYEQYFGPGTRLTVT.

The rearrangement uses TRBV2 and TRBJ2-3, with 11 bases aligning to TRBD2. Trimming cost V 1 base and J 6 bases; bases outside gene matches: 6. The CDR3 consists of 16 residues. CDR1 is SNHLY and CDR2 is FYNNEI in the germline V gene. CDR3 in DNA: TGTGCCAGCAGTGAAGGGACTAGCGGGCGGTCGGATACGCAGTATTTT. The encoded protein is CASSEGTSGRSDTQYF.

This sequence joins TRBV7-9 and TRBJ2-7; 8 nucleotides agree with TRBD2. This CDR3 is 19 amino acids long. The V and J ends lost 1 base and 0 bases, in that order; junction bases with no gene match: 14. From germline, CDR1 is SEHNR and CDR2 FQNEAQ (reference sequence). The CDR3 coding sequence is TGTGCCAGCAGCTTAGACCCCGGCAGCGTAGCGGGACACTCCTACGAGCAGTACTTC. Protein product: CASSLDPGSVAGHSYEQYF.

The CDR3 bases are TGTGCCAGCAGCACTAGGGACAGGGGACGAGAGACCCAGTACTTC. Translating it yields CASSTRDRGRETQYF. The chain combines TRBV13 with TRBJ2-5; 10 bases agree with TRBD1. The CDR3 has 15 residues. The V and J ends lost 5 bases and 4 bases, in that order; junction bases with no gene match: 7. CDR1 is PRHDT, CDR2 FYEKMQ, per germline (reference sequence).

This clone was picked up one time. In nucleotides, the CDR3 is TGTGCCAGCAGCCCGGGGGGGGCCAGCAATCAGCCCCAGCATTTT. Its translation is CASSPGGASNQPQHF. The chain links TRBV14 to TRBJ1-5, with a weak D call TRBD1 (6 bases). Germline V CDR1 and CDR2: SGHDN, FVKESK. CDR3 length: 15 amino acids. With 4 bases removed from V and 1 base from J, the gap between germline ends came to 11 bases. Combining the CDR3 with reference TRBV14 and TRBJ1-5 gives the whole variable domain EAGVTQFPSHSVIEKGQTVTLRCDPISGHDNLYWYRRVMGKEIKFLLHFVKESKQDESGMPNNRFLAERTGGTYSTLKVQPAELEDSGVYFCASSPGGASNQPQHFGDGTRLSIL.

V gene TRBV7-9 combines with J gene TRBJ1-4, with D possibly being TRBD1 (5 bases). Trimming shortened V by 2 bases and J by 11 bases, and 18 bases separated the two germline ends. This CDR3 comprises 15 residues. Germline V gene lookup returns CDR1 SEHNR and CDR2 FQNEAQ (reference sequence). CDR3 residues: CASSLQGGREEKLFF. DNA for the CDR3: TGTGCCAGCAGCTTACAGGGCGGGCGCGAGGAGAAACTGTTTTTT.

The chain combines TRBV4-3 with TRBJ2-1; 8 positions agree with TRBD2. Looked up from germline, CDR1 is LGHNA and CDR2 is YSLEER. CDR3 size: 17 residues. The V segment lost 4 bases and the J segment 6 bases; nucleotides outside the gene matches: 14. For the CDR3, the DNA is TGCGCCAGCAGCCTCGGAACCGGGACTAGGCAGGTCAATGAGCAGTTCTTC. Encoded protein: CASSLGTGTRQVNEQFF.

This chain connects TRBV27 to TRBJ2-1; 7 nucleotides align to TRBD1. The CDR3 loop spans 15 amino acids. The V gene's germline CDR1 is MNHEY and CDR2 SMNVEV (reference sequence). J gave up 1 base and V 5 bases, and 5 bases lay outside the gene matches. The CDR3 loop reads CASSLGQVSYNEQFF. CDR3 DNA sequence: TGTGCCAGCAGTCTCGGACAGGTATCCTACAATGAGCAGTTCTTC.

The chain has TRBV9 and TRBJ1-2; D remains ambiguous. V lost 4 bases and J lost 7, with 11 bases in between. Germline V gene sequence: CDR1 SGDLS, CDR2 YYNGEE. The CDR3 sequence is 12 residues long. The CDR3 DNA reads as TGTGCCAGCAGCCGTAGTAGGTTTGGCTACACCTTC. Translating it yields CASSRSRFGYTF.